These 18 T cell receptor beta chains were all obtained from the same sample, sequenced in a study of tumor-infiltrating lymphocytes in primary liver carcinoma (dated by TCRdb to about 2017). Blood RNA was extracted from unsorted whole blood using TRIzol reagent, and germline DNA was obtained with the DNeasy Blood & Tissue kit. Sequenced on an Illumina HiSeq 2500. TCRbeta-specific cDNA was reverse-transcribed from 500 ng total RNA using a constant-region primer and ProtoScript II reverse transcriptase. The TCRbeta libraries were prepared through three rounds of nested multiplex PCR following a slightly modified ARM-PCR procedure. Multiplex TRBV1-TRBV30 forward primers and a Cbeta reverse primer were used in the first two PCR rounds, each of which was run for approximately 9 cycles. TCRdb's own reprocessing of the public reads used fastp at Q25 and MiXCR and kept productive beta chains. For every CDR3 protein sequence, its rows merge into one entry that carries the most common genes and DNA. This sample is represented by approximately 300,000 distinct CDR3 sequences; roughly two thirds of them were singletons. The ten most abundant clones make up about 9.4% of the sample.

The sequenced sample consisted of peripheral blood. The receptors were gathered from a man aged 35 to 55 with primary liver carcinoma and hepatitis B virus infection.

Concerning this clonotype: This likely comes from a read error, as the CDR3 has no conserved phenylalanine or tryptophan at its end. The rearrangement links TRBV12-3 or TRBV12-4 to TRBJ1-1; TRBD1 is a possible D gene (6 bases). Trimming removed 9 bases at V and 5 bases at J, with 16 bases between. CDR3 length: 13 residues. This CDR3 is CASFSGDATEAFL. The CDR3 DNA reads as TGTGCCAGTTTTTCAGGGGACGCGACTGAAGCTTTCTTA.

Concerning this clonotype itself: This likely comes from a read error, as the CDR3 has no conserved phenylalanine or tryptophan at its end. CDR3 in DNA: TGTGCCAGCAGCTTTGGAGGAAACACCGGGGAGCTGTTTATT. It is translated as CASSFGGNTGELFI. The chain links TRBV7-9 to TRBJ2-2; the D gene is possibly TRBD2 (5 bases). V gave up 3 bases and J gave up 2 bases, with 7 bases separating them. The CDR3 is 14 residues long. Germline V CDR1 and CDR2: SEHNR, FQNEAQ (reference sequence).

On this clonotype: One end of the junction varies from germline; a read error may be responsible. V usage is TRBV5-6 and J usage is TRBJ2-7, with D tentatively TRBD2 (5 bases). Germline assignment: CDR1 SGHDT and CDR2 YYEEEE. The CDR3 spans 14 residues. DNA for the CDR3: TGTGCCAGCACCGATGTGGACTTATACTACGAGCAATACTTC. Protein: CASTDVDLYYEQYF.

Remarks on this clonotype: Being one base from a much bigger clone, this may be a read error. CDR3 protein: CATVGVNNEQFF. The CDR3 region has the DNA TGTGCCACCGTGGGGGTCAACAATGAGCAGTTCTTC. This chain joins TRBV6-5 and TRBJ2-1; D may match TRBD1 or TRBD2 (5 bases each). Trimming took off 10 bases at V and 5 bases at J, with 12 bases between the two ends. The CDR3 loop spans 12 amino acids. The germline V gene encodes CDR1 MNHEY and CDR2 SVGAGI.

There are a few counts of this clonotype. The chain couples TRBV5-1 to TRBJ1-5; D is perhaps TRBD1 (6 bases). CDR3 length: 14 amino acids. V lost 3 bases and J 4 bases, leaving 11 bases between the germline ends. CDR1 and CDR2 (germline): SGHRS, YFSETQ. In DNA form, the CDR3 reads TGCGCCAGCAGCTCAGGACAGCCTAATCAGCCCCAGCATTTT. It specifies CASSSGQPNQPQHF.

Note on this clonotype: A much larger clone differs from this one at a single base, so this may be a read error. The chain combines TRBV10-3 with TRBJ2-7, with TRBD1 matching 10 bases. The CDR3 totals 15 residues. Germline CDR1 is ENHRY and CDR2 is SYGVKD. The CDR3, as DNA: TGTGCCATCAGTGAACTAGGACAGGGGGAGGACGAGCAGTGCTTC. It codes for CAISELGQGEDEQCF.

V is TRBV29-1 and J is TRBJ2-3; 7 bases fit TRBD1. The CDR3 extends over 14 amino acids. Germline V gene sequence: CDR1 SQVTM, CDR2 ANQGSEA. DNA for the CDR3: TGCAGTGTTTCCGGGACAGTGGCGTCAGATACGCAGTATTTT. The encoded protein is CSVSGTVASDTQYF.

Note on this clonotype: This sequence may be a read error, since a much larger clone differs from it by one base. V is TRBV10-3 and J is TRBJ2-7; D may be TRBD1 (6 bases). Germline values: CDR1 ENHRY, CDR2 SYGVKD. The CDR3 length is 13 residues. The CDR3 sequence is CVISGGDSYEQYF. The CDR3 coding sequence is TGTGTCATCAGTGGGGGCGACTCCTACGAGCAGTACTTC.

A remark on this clonotype: The final CDR3 position lacks the conserved phenylalanine or tryptophan, pointing to a likely read error. No DNA is shown, since the ends of the CDR3 on it are uncertain; the CDR3 is the one TCRdb lists. The gene calls are TRBV29-1 and TRBJ2-1; the table's TRBD2 call for D was not verified on the DNA. From germline, CDR1 is SQVTM and CDR2 ANQGSEA. With termini counted, the CDR3 has 11 amino acids. The CDR3 protein is CSFSLTDEQSI.

This clonotype was recorded only once. Germline and junction disagree at one end, which may indicate a read error. The V and J genes are TRBV4-2 and TRBJ2-5; TRBD2 matches at 8 bases. CDR3 length equals 16 residues. Germline V gives CDR1 LGHNA, CDR2 YNFKEQ. The CDR3 sequence: CASNQAAGGAQETQYF. DNA of the CDR3: TGTGCCAGCAACCAAGCCGCGGGAGGTGCCCAAGAGACCCAGTACTTC.

To note about this clonotype: A much larger clone sits a single nucleotide away, making a read error possible. The chain employs TRBV4-2 and TRBJ2-1, with 10 bases lining up with TRBD2. V lost 1 base and J lost 9; bases outside the gene matches: 12. This CDR3 contains 17 residues. Germline lookup yields CDR1 LGHNA and CDR2 YNFKEQ. In DNA, the CDR3 is TGTGCCAGCAGCCAAGTGGGCCTAGCGGGAGTTCGGAGTGAGCAGTTCTTC. Protein product: CASSQVGLAGVRSEQFF.

The count of this clonotype is one. A read error may be the cause here, since a much bigger clone is one base away. The chain uses TRBV4-1 and TRBJ1-6, with D tentatively TRBD1 (6 bases). Germline CDR1 and CDR2: MGHRA and YSYEKL. CDR3 length: 13 amino acids. The CDR3, as DNA: TGCGCCTCAAGGGGGGCCTATAATCCACCCCTCCACTTT. Protein: CASRGAYNPPLHF.

V usage is TRBV28 and J usage is TRBJ2-4; perhaps TRBD2 as D (5 bases). CDR1 and CDR2 (germline): MDHEN, SYDVKM. V lost 3 bases to trimming and J lost 8 bases, with 5 bases between them. The CDR3 contains 11 residues. CDR3 sequence reads: CASSFGDIQYF. The CDR3 region has the DNA TGTGCCAGCAGTTTCGGGGACATTCAGTACTTC. Complete variable domain (other parts from reference TRBV28 and TRBJ2-4): DVKVTQSSRYLVKRTGEKVFLECVQDMDHENMFWYRQDPGLGLRLIYFSYDVKMKEKGDIPEGYSVSREKKERFSLILESASTNQTSMYLCASSFGDIQYFGAGTRLSVL.

This clonotype has only one observation. The chain combines TRBV11-2 with TRBJ2-1; a weak D match, TRBD2 (6 bases). The ends were cut back, 6 bases at V and 6 bases at J, with 21 bases in the middle. This CDR3 is built from 16 residues. Germline loops: CDR1 SGHAT, CDR2 FQNNGV. CDR3 coding DNA: TGTGCCAGCAGTTCCCTAACTAGTTGGAGGGCCAATGAGCAGTTCTTC. Translating it yields CASSSLTSWRANEQFF.

Concerning this clonotype itself: A much larger clone lies a single base off, so this may be a read error. The V and J genes are TRBV6-1 and TRBJ1-4, with no clear D. The CDR3 sequence is 12 residues long. Deletions cut 6 bases from V and 5 bases from J, with 7 bases between. Germline V lookup: CDR1 MNHNS, CDR2 SASEGT. As DNA, the CDR3 is TGTGCCAGCAGGGCAGGAAATGAAAAACTGTTTTTT. Amino acids: CASRAGNEKLFF.

The chain combines TRBV11-2 with TRBJ2-2; D call uncertain. Looked up from germline, CDR1 is SGHAT and CDR2 is FQNNGV. The CDR3 runs 15 residues. Trimming left V 2 bases short and J 8 bases short, with 15 bases between. CDR3 nucleotides: TGTGCCAGCAGCTTACTCTCGAAGAAGACAGGGGAGCTGTTTTTT. The encoded protein is CASSLLSKKTGELFF.

To note about this clonotype: This may be a read error, as it is one base from a much larger clone. This chain's CDR3 is CASSRDGDYEQYF. CDR3 sequence (DNA): TGTGCCAGCAGCCGGGACGGAGACTACGAGCAGTACTTC. The genes are TRBV12-3 or TRBV12-4 and TRBJ2-7; either TRBD1 or TRBD2 may fit D (5 bases each). V lost 6 bases to trimming and J lost 3 bases, with 12 bases between them. The CDR3 loop spans 13 amino acids.

The chain has TRBV5-1 and TRBJ2-7; D not resolved. This CDR3 has 16 amino acids. The ends were cut back, 4 bases at V and 1 base at J, with 18 bases in the middle. Germline CDR1 is SGHRS and CDR2 is YFSETQ. The CDR3 sequence is CASSQSVSSSSYEQYF. CDR3 DNA: TGCGCCAGCAGCCAGTCAGTTTCCTCCTCTTCCTACGAGCAGTACTTC.